These 29 T cell receptor beta chains came from one sample sequenced in a study of shared clonotypes between healthy human individuals (dated by TCRdb to about 2020). Receptor amplification or capture employed the immunoSEQ multiplex PCR assay. What TCRdb holds here is the immuneACCESS table cut down to in-frame rearrangements. Part of the clones is not present; checked against another copy, under half of the missing clones reflect an unresolved V gene, and the others are unexplained. The sample table records some 2,000,000 clones; around 95% of these occur just once. Over 0.1% of the sample is in the top ten clones. The sample consisted of naive CD4+ T cells sorted from blood. Sample cell subset or site, as interpreted from the label and publication: CD45RA+ positively selected. The receptor source for this set is a man younger than 30 in good health.

The J gene is TRBJ2-1, the V gene TRBV10-1, with 9 bases aligning to TRBD2. This CDR3 contains 12 residues. J gave up 4 bases and V 9 bases, and 1 base lay outside the gene matches. Germline CDR1 and CDR2: WNHNN and SYGVQD (reference sequence). The CDR3 coding sequence is TGCGCCAGACTAGCGGGTTACAATGAGCAGTTCTTC. Translation gives CARLAGYNEQFF.

The rearrangement uses TRBV5-4 and TRBJ1-4; D may be TRBD1 (5 bases). The V gene's germline CDR1 is SGHNT and CDR2 YYREEE (reference sequence). This CDR3 has 17 amino acids. Deletions cut 0 bases from V and 2 bases from J, with 14 bases between. The CDR3 loop is CASSLAGQGTTNEKLFF. CDR3 sequence (DNA): TGTGCCAGCAGCTTGGCCGGGCAGGGAACGACTAATGAAAAACTGTTTTTT.

This chain connects TRBV2 to TRBJ1-5; D is unresolved. This CDR3 spans 15 amino acids. CDR1 and CDR2 from the germline V gene are SNHLY and FYNNEI. V was clipped by 2 bases and J by 0 bases, with 8 bases between them. CDR3 sequence reads: CASSEKSLSNQPQHF. The CDR3 bases are TGTGCCAGCAGTGAAAAGTCCCTTAGCAATCAGCCCCAGCATTTT.

This clone occurred a few times. The chain links TRBV19 to TRBJ2-5; TRBD2 is a possible D gene (5 bases). Trimming cost V 6 bases and J 4 bases, with 12 bases left between them. This CDR3 contains 13 residues. The germline gives CDR1 LNHDA, CDR2 SQIVND (reference sequence). The DNA for the CDR3 is TGTGCCAGTAGACTACAAGGAGGAGAGACCCAGTACTTC. Its translation is CASRLQGGETQYF.

The chain couples TRBV7-2 to TRBJ1-1; TRBD1 matches at 7 bases. CDR1 is SGHTA and CDR2 is FQGNSA in the germline V gene. The CDR3 is made up of 16 amino acids. After removal of 5 bases from V and 6 bases from J, the junction contained 15 bases not matched to a gene. The chain's CDR3 is CASSPNLSGGPAEAFF. The CDR3 DNA follows: TGTGCCAGCAGCCCGAACCTTTCAGGGGGACCCGCTGAAGCTTTCTTT.

The chain recombines TRBV5-1 with TRBJ2-2, with D hard to call. The CDR3 consists of 15 residues. Between the trimmed V and J ends, which lost 2 bases and 4 bases, there was a span of 12 bases. Germline V gene sequence: CDR1 SGHRS, CDR2 YFSETQ. Here the CDR3 DNA reads TGCGCCAGCAGCTTACGGGCAGACCTCACCGGGGAGCTGTTTTTT. This codes for CASSLRADLTGELFF.

V and J are TRBV7-9 and TRBJ1-1; possibly TRBD1 for D (5 bases). V lost 5 bases to trimming and J lost 3 bases, with 16 bases between them. CDR3 length: 15 residues. Germline values: CDR1 SEHNR, CDR2 FQNEAQ (reference sequence). CDR3: CASSRMGRADTEAFF. The CDR3 nucleotides are TGTGCCAGCAGCCGTATGGGACGGGCGGACACTGAAGCTTTCTTT. Full variable domain (remainder filled in from reference TRBV7-9 and TRBJ1-1): DTGVSQNPRHKITKRGQNVTFRCDPISEHNRLYWYRQTLGQGPEFLTYFQNEAQLEKSRLLSDRFSAERPKGSFSTLEIQRTEQGDSAMYLCASSRMGRADTEAFFGQGTRLTVV.

This clone showed up just a few times. The chain has TRBV18 and TRBJ1-6, with 9 bases aligning to TRBD1. The germline V gene encodes CDR1 KGHSH and CDR2 LQKENI. This CDR3 contains 14 residues. V shed 2 bases, J shed 8 bases, and the junction held 1 base outside the gene matches. The CDR3 DNA reads as TGTGCCAGCTCACCAGACAGGGGGGATTCACCCCTCCACTTT. Translation gives CASSPDRGDSPLHF.

The chain uses TRBV18 and TRBJ2-5, with TRBD1 matching 9 bases. J lost 4 bases, V lost 4 bases, and 7 bases had no gene match. Germline V gives CDR1 KGHSH, CDR2 LQKENI. The CDR3 consists of 15 residues. CDR3 loop: CASSRGTGRTETQYF. DNA for the CDR3: TGTGCCAGCTCACGCGGGACAGGGAGGACAGAGACCCAGTACTTC. Using reference TRBV18 and TRBJ2-5 for the parts outside the CDR3, the full variable domain is NAGVMQNPRHLVRRRGQEARLRCSPMKGHSHVYWYRQLPEEGLKFMVYLQKENIIDESGMPKERFSAEFPKEGPSILRIQQVVRGDSAAYFCASSRGTGRTETQYFGPGTRLLVL.

This chain joins TRBV29-1 and TRBJ1-2, with TRBD1 identical over 11 bases. The ends lost 4 bases at V and 7 bases at J; junction bases unmatched: 5. Germline assignment: CDR1 SQVTM and CDR2 ANQGSEA. CDR3 length: 13 residues. Written as DNA, the CDR3 is TGCAGCGTTGGGACAGGGGGCATTGTTGGCTACACCTTC. This gives the protein CSVGTGGIVGYTF.

The V gene is TRBV2, the J gene TRBJ1-4, with D perhaps TRBD1 (5 bases). With 6 bases removed from V and 8 bases from J, the gap between germline ends came to 13 bases. Per the germline V gene, CDR1 is SNHLY and CDR2 is FYNNEI. The length of the CDR3 is 13 residues. The CDR3 nucleotides read TGTGCCAGCAGGAGGGACTTCTGGGAAAAACTGTTTTTT. The encoded protein is CASRRDFWEKLFF.

The chain couples TRBV30 to TRBJ1-2, with D uncertain. Germline lookup yields CDR1 GTSNPN and CDR2 SVGIG (reference sequence). This CDR3 region has 11 residues. V was clipped by 2 bases and J by 8 bases, with 9 bases between them. CDR3 sequence reads: CAWSLQWGYTF. The DNA of the CDR3 is TGTGCCTGGAGTTTACAATGGGGCTACACCTTC.

This chain links TRBV6-1 with TRBJ2-7; D perhaps matches TRBD1 (6 bases). Trimming shortened V by 3 bases and J by 2 bases, and 11 bases separated the two germline ends. The length of the CDR3 is 14 residues. Germline CDR1 is MNHNS and CDR2 is SASEGT. The CDR3 here is CASSEGTGTYEQYF. CDR3 sequence (DNA): TGTGCCAGCAGTGAGGGAACAGGGACCTACGAGCAGTACTTC.

V gene TRBV6-5 combines with J gene TRBJ2-7; D is undetermined. The CDR3 runs 12 residues. V was cut by 6 bases and J by 2 bases, with 8 bases left in between. In germline, CDR1 is MNHEY, CDR2 SVGAGI. CDR3 region: CASSRQTYEQYF. CDR3 bases: TGTGCCAGCAGCCGACAAACCTACGAGCAGTACTTC.

The count of this clone is one. The chain links TRBV6-5 to TRBJ2-3; TRBD2 matches at 11 bases. The germline V gene encodes CDR1 MNHEY and CDR2 SVGAGI. There are 12 residues in the CDR3. In nucleotides, the CDR3 is TGTTCTAGCGGGAGGAGCACAGATACGCAGTATTTT. Encoded protein: CSSGRSTDTQYF.

This clone was seen only a few times. The J gene is TRBJ2-3, the V gene TRBV11-2; tentatively, D is TRBD1 (5 bases). The V gene's germline CDR1 is SGHAT and CDR2 FQNNGV. The CDR3 sequence is 11 residues long. V was cut by 6 bases and J by 5 bases, with 6 bases left in between. The CDR3, as DNA: TGTGCCAGCAGAGGGGAAGATACGCAGTATTTT. The encoded protein is CASRGEDTQYF.

This clone was seen once. V usage is TRBV4-1 and J usage is TRBJ1-3, with 10 bases aligning to TRBD1. Germline V gene data show CDR1 as MGHRA and CDR2 as YSYEKL. There are 20 residues in the CDR3. V was clipped by 1 base and J by 7 bases; unmatched bases: 19. The CDR3 DNA is TGCGCCAGCAGCCAAGTTTGGGAACCCCGGGACAGGGGTGCGTGGAACACCATATATTTT. It translates to CASSQVWEPRDRGAWNTIYF.

This chain links TRBV4-1 with TRBJ2-1; D is uncertain. The germline CDR1 and CDR2 sequences are MGHRA and YSYEKL. The germline V and J ends were trimmed by 1 base and 3 bases, with 16 bases remaining between them. The CDR3 totals 17 residues. In DNA, the CDR3 is TGCGCCAGCAGCCAAGTTGCTTTGACCCCGGTCTACAATGAGCAGTTCTTC. This codes for CASSQVALTPVYNEQFF.

This chain links TRBV18 with TRBJ2-1, with 8 bases aligning to TRBD2. J gave up 8 bases and V 3 bases, and 6 bases lay outside the gene matches. This CDR3 has 14 amino acids. Germline V lookup: CDR1 KGHSH, CDR2 LQKENI. The CDR3 protein is CASSPPTSAYEQFF. The CDR3 nucleotides read TGTGCCAGCTCACCTCCGACTAGCGCATATGAGCAGTTCTTC.

The V gene is TRBV5-1, the J gene TRBJ2-7, with a weak D call TRBD2 (6 bases). Germline V gene sequence: CDR1 SGHRS, CDR2 YFSETQ. The germline V and J ends were trimmed by 0 bases and 0 bases, with 10 bases remaining between them. The CDR3 totals 15 residues. The CDR3 spells CASSLAAGFSYEQYF. In DNA form, the CDR3 reads TGCGCCAGCAGCTTGGCCGCGGGATTCTCCTACGAGCAGTACTTC.

The chain is built from TRBV4-3 and TRBJ2-1; 9 bases are shared with TRBD2. This CDR3 region has 15 residues. V lost 4 bases, J lost 6 bases, and 7 bases stayed unmatched. CDR1 LGHNA and CDR2 YSLEER come from the germline V gene. As DNA, the CDR3 is TGCGCCAGCAGCCCCAACGCGGGAGGGACCAATGAGCAGTTCTTC. Its translation: CASSPNAGGTNEQFF.

The V call is TRBV30, the J call TRBJ1-2; unclear D gene. Trimming pared 4 bases from V and 5 bases from J, leaving 11 bases between. CDR1 and CDR2 from the germline V gene are GTSNPN and SVGIG (reference sequence). The CDR3 consists of 12 residues. CDR3: CAWTQKGYGYTF. CDR3 DNA: TGTGCCTGGACCCAAAAGGGTTATGGCTACACCTTC.

Written as DNA, the CDR3 is TGTGCCAGCAGCCAAGCGGTCGGAGAATGGGAGACCCAGTACTTC. It translates to CASSQAVGEWETQYF. V and J are TRBV11-1 and TRBJ2-5, with a possible D match to TRBD2 (5 bases). The CDR3 contains 15 residues. Germline loops: CDR1 SGHAT, CDR2 FQDESV (reference sequence). Trimming shortened V by 5 bases and J by 5 bases, and 18 bases separated the two germline ends.

The chain employs TRBV27 and TRBJ2-2; D gene unclear. The germline V gene has CDR1 MNHEY and CDR2 SMNVEV (reference sequence). The CDR3 loop spans 15 amino acids. Trimming stripped 1 base from V and 1 base from J, with 7 bases between. CDR3 amino acids: CASSLFTLNTGELFF. DNA of the CDR3: TGTGCCAGCAGTTTATTTACCCTGAACACCGGGGAGCTGTTTTTT.

V usage is TRBV6-5 and J usage is TRBJ2-7, with no clear D. The CDR3 totals 13 residues. Germline V gives CDR1 MNHEY, CDR2 SVGAGI. V lost 8 bases and J 5 bases, leaving 16 bases between the germline ends. The CDR3, as DNA: TGTGCCAGCGGAAACCAGCCGGGCAACGAGCAGTACTTC. Translating it yields CASGNQPGNEQYF.

The chain couples TRBV11-2 to TRBJ2-7; D may be TRBD1 (6 bases). Germline-derived CDR1 and CDR2 are SGHAT and FQNNGV. V lost 5 bases and J lost 5, with 13 bases in between. The CDR3 is 13 amino acids. In nucleotides, the CDR3 is TGTGCCAGCAGCGACCAGGGGCCGCACGAGCAGTACTTC. Translated: CASSDQGPHEQYF.

The J gene is TRBJ2-7, the V gene TRBV10-3; D is unclear. With 2 bases removed from V and 0 bases from J, the gap between germline ends came to 5 bases. The germline V gene has CDR1 ENHRY and CDR2 SYGVKD. CDR3 length: 13 residues. The CDR3 spells CAISETASYEQYF. Written as DNA, the CDR3 is TGTGCCATCAGTGAGACAGCCTCCTACGAGCAGTACTTC.

The chain has TRBV2 and TRBJ2-3; no reliable D call. V was trimmed by 9 bases and J by 4 bases, leaving 14 bases between them. The CDR3 runs to 13 residues. Looked up from germline, CDR1 is SNHLY and CDR2 is FYNNEI. This chain's CDR3 is CASTLTIADTQYF. The CDR3 coding sequence is TGTGCCAGTACCCTCACTATCGCAGATACGCAGTATTTT.

The chain links TRBV6-5 to TRBJ1-2; D is uncertain. This CDR3 is built from 11 residues. Trimming shortened V by 6 bases and J by 2 bases, and 4 bases separated the two germline ends. Germline-derived CDR1 and CDR2 are MNHEY and SVGAGI. CDR3 DNA: TGTGCCAGCAGGAAAAACTATGGCTACACCTTC. As protein: CASRKNYGYTF.